Each of the 11 T cell receptor beta chains below was sequenced from the same sample in a study of monozygotic twins with inflammatory bowel disease. Following a re-call of the 5' RACE reads, TCRdb has one entry per CDR3 protein and lacks DNA. The data show around 450,000 distinct CDR3 sequences, and the top ten clones hold 2% to 3%. Sequencing input: blood. Receptors originate from a human donor with ulcerative colitis or Crohn's disease, or a healthy co-twin of an affected twin (not recorded which).

This sequence joins TRBV3-1 and TRBJ2-1; TCRdb's D gene call, TRBD2, goes unchecked for lack of DNA. The CDR3 length is 22 residues. The germline gives CDR1 LGHDT, CDR2 YNNKEL (reference sequence). The chain's CDR3 is CASSQEGERELAIWRSYNEQFF.

V usage is TRBV7-5 and J usage is TRBJ2-7. TRBV7-5 is a pseudogene locus. This CDR3 contains 14 residues. CDR3 in amino acids: CISVPERGSYEQYF.

The chain combines TRBV5-1 with TRBJ1-6; TCRdb returns TRBD1, unconfirmable since there is no DNA. The CDR3 is 15 amino acids. CDR1 is SGHRS, CDR2 YFSETQ, per germline. CDR3 amino acids: CASSFRDRPNSPLHF. The whole variable domain, filled in from reference TRBV5-1 and TRBJ1-6, reads KAGVTQTPRYLIKTRGQQVTLSCSPISGHRSVSWYQQTPGQGLQFLFEYFSETQRNKGNFPGRFSGRQFSNSRSEMNVSTLELGDSALYLCASSFRDRPNSPLHFGNGTRLTVT.

The rearrangement joins TRBV4-2 to TRBJ2-5; absent DNA, TCRdb's TRBD2 call cannot be checked. The V gene's germline CDR1 is LGHNA and CDR2 YNFKEQ. The CDR3 sequence is 13 residues long. The CDR3 spells CASSQDTEGTQYF.

The V gene is TRBV7-9, the J gene TRBJ2-6; TCRdb lists TRBD1, though no DNA is available to test this call. This CDR3 has 16 residues. Germline values: CDR1 SEHNR, CDR2 FQNEAQ (reference sequence). CDR3 residues: CASSLARTGGANVLTF.

This chain joins TRBV19 and TRBJ1-1; the TCRdb call, TRBD1, lacks DNA for checking. This CDR3 region has 15 residues. From germline, CDR1 is LNHDA and CDR2 SQIVND (reference sequence). This chain's CDR3 is CASTTRVARNAEAFF.

The chain is built from TRBV5-4 and TRBJ2-1; TCRdb's D call of TRBD2 is untestable without DNA. From germline, CDR1 is SGHNT and CDR2 YYREEE (reference sequence). CDR3 size: 15 residues. CDR3 residues: CASSFRTSGSREQFF.

The chain links TRBV11-3 to TRBJ1-5; no DNA is available, so the TRBD1 call from TCRdb remains unchecked. In germline, CDR1 is SGHNT, CDR2 YENEEA. The CDR3 runs to 15 residues. The CDR3 sequence is CASSSRGSPNQPQHF.

J is TRBJ2-5 and V is TRBV7-2; TCRdb lists TRBD1, though no DNA is available to test this call. The CDR3 is made up of 14 amino acids. From germline, CDR1 is SGHTA and CDR2 FQGNSA. The CDR3 region is CASSQGGGLETQYF.

CDR3 protein: CASSPQGELDTQYF. V and J are TRBV12-3 or TRBV12-4 and TRBJ2-3; with no DNA, the TCRdb D assignment of TRBD1 cannot be verified. The length of the CDR3 is 14 residues.

The rearrangement joins TRBV15 to TRBJ2-6; TCRdb outputs TRBD2, but without DNA this stays unchecked. Germline CDR1 is LNHNV and CDR2 is YYDKDF (reference sequence). This CDR3 spans 18 amino acids. The CDR3 protein is CATSRDPGTLAGANVLTF.